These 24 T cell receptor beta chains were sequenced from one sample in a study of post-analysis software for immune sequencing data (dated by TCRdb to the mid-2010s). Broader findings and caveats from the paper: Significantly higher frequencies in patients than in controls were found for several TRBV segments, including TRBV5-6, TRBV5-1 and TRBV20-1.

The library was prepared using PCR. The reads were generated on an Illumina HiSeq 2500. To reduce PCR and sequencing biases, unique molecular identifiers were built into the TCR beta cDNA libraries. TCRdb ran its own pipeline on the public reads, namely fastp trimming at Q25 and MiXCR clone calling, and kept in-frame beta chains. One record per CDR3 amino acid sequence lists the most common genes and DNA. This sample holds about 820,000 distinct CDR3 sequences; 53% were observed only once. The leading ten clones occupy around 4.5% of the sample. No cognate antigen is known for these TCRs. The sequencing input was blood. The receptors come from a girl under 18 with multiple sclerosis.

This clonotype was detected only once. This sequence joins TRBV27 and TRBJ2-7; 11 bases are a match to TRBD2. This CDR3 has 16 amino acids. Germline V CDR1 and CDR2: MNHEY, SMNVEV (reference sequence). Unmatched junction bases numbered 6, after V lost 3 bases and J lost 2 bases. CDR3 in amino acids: CASSLATSGTPYEQYF. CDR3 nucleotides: TGTGCCAGCAGTTTGGCGACTAGCGGGACACCCTACGAGCAGTACTTC.

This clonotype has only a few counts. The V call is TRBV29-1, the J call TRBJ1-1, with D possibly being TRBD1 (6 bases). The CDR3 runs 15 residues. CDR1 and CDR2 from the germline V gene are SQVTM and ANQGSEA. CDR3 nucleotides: TGCGGGGGCAAAGGGCAGCCCGGTTTGCACACTGAAGCTTTCTTT. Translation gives CGGKGQPGLHTEAFF.

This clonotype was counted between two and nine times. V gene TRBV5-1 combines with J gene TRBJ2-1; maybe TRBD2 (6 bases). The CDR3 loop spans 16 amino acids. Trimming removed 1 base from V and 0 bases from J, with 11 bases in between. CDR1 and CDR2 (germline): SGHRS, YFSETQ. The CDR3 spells CASSLWVGGSYNEQFF. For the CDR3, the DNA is TGCGCCAGCAGCTTGTGGGTCGGGGGCTCCTACAATGAGCAGTTCTTC.

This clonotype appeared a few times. CDR3 in DNA: TGTGCCAGCAGCGCGCGGCCCGCCCCCCACTACACCTTC. Translation gives CASSARPAPHYTF. The chain uses TRBV11-2 and TRBJ1-2; D gene uncertain. Trimming took off 5 bases at V and 10 bases at J, with 17 bases between the two ends. In germline, CDR1 is SGHAT, CDR2 FQNNGV. The CDR3 runs 13 residues.

The CDR3 is CASSPGLLRGEAGRYNEQFF. The CDR3 DNA follows: TGTGCCAGCAGTCCGGGACTCCTACGGGGGGAAGCGGGGCGTTACAATGAGCAGTTCTTC. The chain recombines TRBV12-3 or TRBV12-4 with TRBJ2-1; 7 nucleotides match TRBD2. Losses at the gene ends were 5 bases for V and 4 bases for J; bases not matched to a gene: 23. The CDR3 is 20 amino acids.

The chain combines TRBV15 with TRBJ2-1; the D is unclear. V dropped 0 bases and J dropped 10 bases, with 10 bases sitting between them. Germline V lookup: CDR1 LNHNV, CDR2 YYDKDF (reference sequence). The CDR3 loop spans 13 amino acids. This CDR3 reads CATSRDSLLEQFF. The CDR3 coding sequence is TGTGCCACCAGCAGAGACTCCCTCCTAGAGCAGTTCTTC.

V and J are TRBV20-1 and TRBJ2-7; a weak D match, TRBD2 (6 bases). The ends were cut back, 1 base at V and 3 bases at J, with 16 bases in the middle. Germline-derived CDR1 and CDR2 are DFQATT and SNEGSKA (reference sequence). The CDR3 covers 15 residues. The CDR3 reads CSARVPIAGIYEQYF. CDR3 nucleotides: TGCAGTGCTAGAGTCCCAATCGCGGGGATCTACGAGCAGTACTTC.

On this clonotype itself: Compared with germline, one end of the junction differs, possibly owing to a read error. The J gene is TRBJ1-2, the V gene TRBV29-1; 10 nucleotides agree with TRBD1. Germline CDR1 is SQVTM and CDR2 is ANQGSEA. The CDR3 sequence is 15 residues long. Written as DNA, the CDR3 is TGCAGCGCTGAAGATGGGGACAGGGGATACTATGGCTACACCTTC. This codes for CSAEDGDRGYYGYTF.

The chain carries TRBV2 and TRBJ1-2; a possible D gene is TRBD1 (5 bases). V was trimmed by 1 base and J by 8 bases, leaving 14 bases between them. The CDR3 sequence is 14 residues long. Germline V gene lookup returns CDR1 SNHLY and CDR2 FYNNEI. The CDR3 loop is CASSEGIRGGGYTF. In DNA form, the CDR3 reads TGTGCCAGCAGTGAAGGAATCCGGGGCGGGGGCTACACCTTC.

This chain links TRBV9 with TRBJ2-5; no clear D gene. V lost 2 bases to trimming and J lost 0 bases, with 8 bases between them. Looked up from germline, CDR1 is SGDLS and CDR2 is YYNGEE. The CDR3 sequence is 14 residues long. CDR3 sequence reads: CASSVRSYQETQYF. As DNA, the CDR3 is TGTGCCAGCAGCGTCCGGTCGTACCAAGAGACCCAGTACTTC.

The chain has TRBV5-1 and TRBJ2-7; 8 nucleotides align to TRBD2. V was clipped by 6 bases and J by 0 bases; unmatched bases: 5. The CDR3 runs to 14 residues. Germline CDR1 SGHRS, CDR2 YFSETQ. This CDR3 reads CASTSRGVSYEQYF. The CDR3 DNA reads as TGCGCCAGCACCTCGCGGGGGGTCTCCTACGAGCAGTACTTC. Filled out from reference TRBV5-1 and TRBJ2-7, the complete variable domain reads KAGVTQTPRYLIKTRGQQVTLSCSPISGHRSVSWYQQTPGQGLQFLFEYFSETQRNKGNFPGRFSGRQFSNSRSEMNVSTLELGDSALYLCASTSRGVSYEQYFGPGTRLTVT.

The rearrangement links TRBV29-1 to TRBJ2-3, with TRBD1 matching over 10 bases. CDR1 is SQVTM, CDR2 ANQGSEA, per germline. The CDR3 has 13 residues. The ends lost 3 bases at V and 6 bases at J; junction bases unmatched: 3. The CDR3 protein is CSVDGTGVDTQYF. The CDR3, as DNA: TGCAGCGTTGACGGGACAGGGGTGGATACGCAGTATTTT.

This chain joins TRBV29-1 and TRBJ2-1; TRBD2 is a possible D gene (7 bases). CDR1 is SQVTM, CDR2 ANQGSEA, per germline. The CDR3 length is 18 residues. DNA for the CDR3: TGCGGCGCCACTCAAACGCGGGGGCCCCGGAGCTCCTACAATGAGCAGTTCTTC. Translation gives CGATQTRGPRSSYNEQFF.

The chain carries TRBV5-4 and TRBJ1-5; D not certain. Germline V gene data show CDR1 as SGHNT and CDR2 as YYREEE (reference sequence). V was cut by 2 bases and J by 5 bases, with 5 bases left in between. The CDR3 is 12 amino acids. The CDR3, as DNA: TGTGCCAGCAGCTTTGCTGATCAGCCCCAGCATTTT. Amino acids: CASSFADQPQHF.

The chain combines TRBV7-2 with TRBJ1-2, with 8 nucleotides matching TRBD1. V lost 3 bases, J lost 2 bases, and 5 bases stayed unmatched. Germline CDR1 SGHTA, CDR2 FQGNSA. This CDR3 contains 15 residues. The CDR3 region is CASSFQGALNYGYTF. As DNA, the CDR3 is TGTGCCAGCAGCTTCCAGGGGGCGCTGAACTATGGCTACACCTTC.

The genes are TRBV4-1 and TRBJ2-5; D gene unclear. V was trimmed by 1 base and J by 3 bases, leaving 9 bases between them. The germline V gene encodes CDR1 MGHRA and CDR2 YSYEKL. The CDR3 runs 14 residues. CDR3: CASSQAGLEETQYF. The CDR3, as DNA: TGCGCCAGCAGCCAAGCTGGGCTGGAAGAGACCCAGTACTTC.

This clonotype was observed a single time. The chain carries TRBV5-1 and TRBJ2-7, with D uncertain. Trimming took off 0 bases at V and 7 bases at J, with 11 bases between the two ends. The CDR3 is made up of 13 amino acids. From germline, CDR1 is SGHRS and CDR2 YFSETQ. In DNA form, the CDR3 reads TGCGCCAGCAGCTTGGGAGAGTACCTAGAGCAGTACTTC. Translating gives CASSLGEYLEQYF.

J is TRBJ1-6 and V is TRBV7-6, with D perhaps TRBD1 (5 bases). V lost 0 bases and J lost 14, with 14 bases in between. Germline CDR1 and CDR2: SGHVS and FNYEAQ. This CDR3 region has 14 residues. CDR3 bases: TGTGCCAGCAGCTTAGCGGGATCCGGGACTTCCCTCCACTTT. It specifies CASSLAGSGTSLHF.

CDR3 sequence reads: CASRDGTADHEQYF. The DNA of the CDR3 is TGCGCCAGCCGGGACGGGACAGCAGACCACGAGCAGTACTTC. The rearrangement uses TRBV5-1 and TRBJ2-5, with 7 bases fitting TRBD1. The closer fit of TRBJ2-7 to the DNA end suggests the J call may be wrong. The CDR3 is 14 amino acids. Germline-derived CDR1 and CDR2 are SGHRS and YFSETQ.

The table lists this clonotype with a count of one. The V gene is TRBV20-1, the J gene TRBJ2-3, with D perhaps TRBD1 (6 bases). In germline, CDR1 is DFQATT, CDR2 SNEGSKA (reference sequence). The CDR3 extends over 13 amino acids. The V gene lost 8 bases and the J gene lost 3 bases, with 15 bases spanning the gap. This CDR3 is CSNLRGVTDTQYF. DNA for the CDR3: TGCAGTAATCTCAGGGGAGTGACAGATACGCAGTATTTT.

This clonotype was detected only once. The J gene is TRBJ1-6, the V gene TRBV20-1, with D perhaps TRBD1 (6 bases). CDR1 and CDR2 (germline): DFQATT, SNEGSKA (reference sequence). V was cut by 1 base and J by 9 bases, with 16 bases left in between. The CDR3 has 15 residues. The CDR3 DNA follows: TGCAGTGCTAGAGTGGGGGCAGGGGAGATTTCACCCCTCCACTTT. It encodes CSARVGAGEISPLHF.

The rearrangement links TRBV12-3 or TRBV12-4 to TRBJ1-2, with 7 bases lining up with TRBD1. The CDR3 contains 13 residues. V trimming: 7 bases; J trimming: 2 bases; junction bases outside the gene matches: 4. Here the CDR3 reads CASTQTGNYGYTF. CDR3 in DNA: TGTGCCAGCACTCAGACAGGGAACTATGGCTACACCTTC.

CDR3 residues: CASSPPFAGTNYGYTF. DNA of the CDR3: TGTGCCAGCTCACCACCCTTCGCAGGGACTAACTATGGCTACACCTTC. V gene TRBV18 combines with J gene TRBJ1-2, with a tentative D call TRBD1 (5 bases). Germline values: CDR1 KGHSH, CDR2 LQKENI. The CDR3 spans 16 residues. The V end lost 0 bases, the J end lost 0 bases, and 11 bases lay between the germline ends. Combining the CDR3 with reference TRBV18 and TRBJ1-2 gives the whole variable domain NAGVMQNPRHLVRRRGQEARLRCSPMKGHSHVYWYRQLPEEGLKFMVYLQKENIIDESGMPKERFSAEFPKEGPSILRIQQVVRGDSAAYFCASSPPFAGTNYGYTFGSGTRLTVV.

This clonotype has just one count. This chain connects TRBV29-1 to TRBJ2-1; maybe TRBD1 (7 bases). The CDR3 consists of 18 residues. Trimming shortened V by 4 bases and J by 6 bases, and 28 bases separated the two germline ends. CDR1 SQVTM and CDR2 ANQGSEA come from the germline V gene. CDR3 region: CSVGDGGGAQLYPNEQFF. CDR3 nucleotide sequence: TGCAGCGTTGGGGATGGAGGGGGCGCCCAGCTTTACCCCAATGAGCAGTTCTTC.